These T cell receptor beta chains were read from a single sample in a study of blood T cells in healthy people across ages. TCRdb re-called the 5' RACE reads through MiXCR, storing one row per CDR3 protein. Here the sample spans hundreds of thousands of distinct CDR3 sequences, 32% being singletons. The sequencing input was blood. The receptors come from a woman older than 75 in good health. CDR3s include the opening cysteine and the closing phenylalanine or tryptophan. Fields, in order: V gene, clone size, J gene, D gene, CDR3 protein, CDR3 DNA. D genes are given only for firm matches. Clone size is not always given. Where it is, it says once, few, many or a class for expanded clones.

V: TRBV20-1; size: many; J: TRBJ2-1; D: TRBD2; CDR3: CSARMARGGGYNEQFF; DNA: TGCAGTGCTAGAATGGCCCGCGGGGGGGGCTACAATGAGCAGTTCTTC
V: TRBV27; size: -; J: TRBJ1-2; D: TRBD1; CDR3: CASRGTGTGIYGYTF; DNA: TGTGCCAGCAGGGGGACCGGGACAGGGATCTATGGCTACACCTTC
V: TRBV7-2; size: many; J: TRBJ1-2; D: -; CDR3: CASSARGGYGYTF; DNA: TGTGCCAGCAGCGCCAGGGGCGGCTATGGCTACACCTTC
V: TRBV12-3/TRBV12-4; size: few; J: TRBJ2-5; D: TRBD2; CDR3: CASSQGLAGIGQQYF; DNA: TGTGCCAGCAGTCAAGGACTAGCGGGGATCGGACAGCAGTACTTC
V: TRBV20-1; size: many; J: TRBJ2-3; D: -; CDR3: CSALGVGEDTQYF; DNA: TGCAGTGCTCTCGGCGTAGGCGAAGATACGCAGTATTTT
V: TRBV6-2/TRBV6-3; size: many; J: TRBJ2-3; D: TRBD1; CDR3: CASSVTGDTDTQYF; DNA: TGTGCCAGCAGTGTTACAGGGGACACAGATACGCAGTATTTT
V: TRBV3-1; size: few; J: TRBJ2-5; D: -; CDR3: CASSVLGVGQETQYF; DNA: TGTGCCAGCAGCGTACTTGGGGTAGGCCAAGAGACCCAGTACTTC
V: TRBV20-1; size: few; J: TRBJ2-3; D: -; CDR3: CSATDYTDTQYF; DNA: TGCAGTGCCACGGACTACACAGATACGCAGTATTTT
V: TRBV24-1; size: many; J: TRBJ2-1; D: -; CDR3: CATSAGSYNEQFF; DNA: TGTGCCACCAGTGCGGGCAGCTACAATGAGCAGTTCTTC
V: TRBV27; size: -; J: TRBJ1-2; D: TRBD1; CDR3: CASSLWQGAPDGYTF; DNA: TGTGCCAGCAGTTTATGGCAGGGGGCGCCGGATGGCTACACCTTC
V: TRBV10-2; size: -; J: TRBJ2-7; D: TRBD2; CDR3: CASSEIAGGNEQYF; DNA: TGCGCCAGCAGTGAAATAGCGGGAGGGAACGAGCAGTACTTC
V: TRBV20-1; size: -; J: TRBJ1-1; D: -; CDR3: CSARPRGVVNTEAFF; DNA: TGCAGTGCTAGGCCCAGGGGCGTAGTGAACACTGAAGCTTTCTTT
V: TRBV29-1; size: many; J: TRBJ1-5; D: -; CDR3: CSIRGGTGNNGPQPQHF; DNA: TGCAGCATCAGAGGGGGAACAGGGAACAATGGACCTCAGCCCCAGCATTTT
V: TRBV7-8; size: many; J: TRBJ1-1; D: TRBD1; CDR3: CASSRQGALNTEAFF; DNA: TGTGCCAGCAGCCGACAGGGGGCCCTGAACACTGAAGCTTTCTTT
V: TRBV7-2; size: -; J: TRBJ2-3; D: TRBD2; CDR3: CASSTQRESTDTQYF; DNA: TGTGCCAGCAGCACCCAGCGGGAGAGTACAGATACGCAGTATTTT
V: TRBV7-3; size: few; J: TRBJ2-2; D: -; CDR3: CASSLTGATGELFF; DNA: TGTGCCAGCAGCTTAACAGGGGCCACCGGGGAGCTGTTTTTT
V: TRBV7-2; size: -; J: TRBJ2-1; D: TRBD1; CDR3: CASSLVGTGFYNEQFF; DNA: TGTGCCAGCAGCTTAGTAGGGACAGGCTTCTACAATGAGCAGTTCTTC
V: TRBV5-1; size: -; J: TRBJ2-3; D: -; CDR3: CASSLSVSNTQYF; DNA: TGCGCCAGCAGCTTGTCTGTATCGAATACGCAGTATTTT
V: TRBV6-1; size: -; J: TRBJ2-3; D: TRBD1; CDR3: CASNPRGPSDTQYF; DNA: TGTGCCAGCAACCCCAGGGGGCCGTCAGATACGCAGTATTTT
V: TRBV12-3/TRBV12-4; size: many; J: TRBJ2-5; D: -; CDR3: CASSLGAERDFQETQYF; DNA: TGTGCCAGCAGTTTAGGGGCAGAACGGGACTTTCAAGAGACCCAGTACTTC
V: TRBV28; size: many; J: TRBJ2-7; D: -; CDR3: CASSQVIYEQYF; DNA: TGTGCCAGCAGCCAGGTCATCTACGAGCAGTACTTC
V: TRBV7-3; size: many; J: TRBJ2-5; D: -; CDR3: CASSPHSTETQYF; DNA: TGTGCCAGCAGCCCCCATAGTACTGAGACCCAGTACTTC
V: TRBV7-7; size: -; J: TRBJ2-5; D: -; CDR3: CASSKATAQETQYF; DNA: TGTGCCAGCAGCAAAGCAACAGCTCAAGAGACCCAGTACTTC
V: TRBV6-6; size: -; J: TRBJ1-4; D: -; CDR3: CASRLSLGEKLFF; DNA: TGTGCCAGCAGACTATCATTGGGTGAAAAACTGTTTTTT
V: TRBV5-1; size: many; J: TRBJ2-5; D: -; CDR3: CASRAGSHWEETQYF; DNA: TGCGCCAGTCGGGCGGGCAGCCACTGGGAAGAGACCCAGTACTTC
V: TRBV6-5; size: -; J: TRBJ2-7; D: -; CDR3: CASRSRDKVYNEQYF; DNA: TGTGCCAGCAGGTCTAGGGACAAGGTCTACAATGAGCAGTACTTC
V: TRBV28; size: few; J: TRBJ1-1; D: -; CDR3: CASSFLRGGMGTEAFF; DNA: TGTGCCAGCAGTTTTCTTCGGGGCGGAATGGGTACTGAAGCTTTCTTT
V: TRBV20-1; size: -; J: TRBJ2-3; D: -; CDR3: CSPVGVGDTQYF; DNA: TGCAGCCCCGTGGGCGTCGGAGATACGCAGTATTTT
V: TRBV7-2; size: -; J: TRBJ2-6; D: -; CDR3: CASSLRARSGANVLTF; DNA: TGTGCCAGCAGCTTAAGAGCGCGGTCTGGGGCCAACGTCCTGACTTTC
V: TRBV6-2/TRBV6-3; size: many; J: TRBJ2-1; D: TRBD1; CDR3: CASTRTGAIYNEQFF; DNA: TGTGCCAGCACGAGGACAGGGGCTATCTACAATGAGCAGTTCTTC
V: TRBV10-3; size: -; J: TRBJ1-3; D: -; CDR3: CAISEEGSAQFAIYF; DNA: TGTGCCATCAGTGAGGAGGGGTCAGCACAATTCGCCATATATTTT
V: TRBV28; size: few; J: TRBJ2-6; D: -; CDR3: CASSNRWGESGANVLTF; DNA: TGTGCCAGCAGCAACCGATGGGGAGAATCTGGGGCCAACGTCCTGACTTTC
V: TRBV30; size: many; J: TRBJ2-5; D: -; CDR3: CARGGARETQYF; DNA: TGTGCGAGGGGGGGGGCGCGGGAGACCCAGTACTTC
V: TRBV5-1; size: few; J: TRBJ2-2; D: -; CDR3: CASSLAAGHTGELFF; DNA: TGCGCCAGCAGCTTGGCGGCTGGGCACACCGGGGAGCTGTTTTTT
V: TRBV9; size: -; J: TRBJ2-2; D: -; CDR3: CASSVEQINTGELFF; DNA: TGTGCCAGCAGCGTAGAACAAATCAACACCGGGGAGCTGTTTTTT
V: TRBV7-2; size: many; J: TRBJ2-2; D: -; CDR3: CASSRDQQGANTGELFF; DNA: TGTGCCAGCAGCAGAGACCAACAGGGCGCCAACACCGGGGAGCTGTTTTTT
V: TRBV3-1; size: many; J: TRBJ1-2; D: -; CDR3: CASSQGPNYGYTF; DNA: TGTGCCAGCAGCCAGGGACCCAACTATGGCTACACCTTC
V: TRBV28; size: many; J: TRBJ2-5; D: TRBD1; CDR3: CASSDRQGWYF; DNA: TGTGCCAGCAGTGATCGACAGGGGTGGTACTTC
V: TRBV6-5; size: many; J: TRBJ2-1; D: TRBD2; CDR3: CASSLRGSGEQFF; DNA: TGTGCCAGCAGCCTGCGGGGGTCAGGAGAGCAGTTCTTC
V: TRBV20-1; size: -; J: TRBJ1-1; D: -; CDR3: CSARPGYMNTEAFF; DNA: TGCAGTGCTAGACCAGGTTACATGAACACTGAAGCTTTCTTT